The T cell receptor beta chain under discussion was sequenced for a study of T cell changes during pregnancy in multiple sclerosis. With V trimmed by 4 bases and J by 1 base, 4 bases remained unmatched. Per the germline V gene, CDR1 is SGDLS and CDR2 is YYNGEE. CDR3 length: 14 amino acids. TCRdb's copy holds only in-frame clones and misses some; the assay was immunoSEQ multiplex PCR. The data contain 40,000 to 45,000 clones, approximately 89% of them singletons. This chain links TRBV9 with TRBJ1-1, with 7 bases lining up with TRBD1. This specimen was CD4+ T cells from peripheral blood mononuclear cells, taken in the first trimester of pregnancy. This clonotype was obtained from a female donor with multiple sclerosis, enrolled in a pregnancy study. The CDR3 protein is CASSPRTGNTEAFF. DNA for the CDR3: TGTGCCAGCAGCCCAAGGACAGGGAACACTGAAGCTTTCTTT.